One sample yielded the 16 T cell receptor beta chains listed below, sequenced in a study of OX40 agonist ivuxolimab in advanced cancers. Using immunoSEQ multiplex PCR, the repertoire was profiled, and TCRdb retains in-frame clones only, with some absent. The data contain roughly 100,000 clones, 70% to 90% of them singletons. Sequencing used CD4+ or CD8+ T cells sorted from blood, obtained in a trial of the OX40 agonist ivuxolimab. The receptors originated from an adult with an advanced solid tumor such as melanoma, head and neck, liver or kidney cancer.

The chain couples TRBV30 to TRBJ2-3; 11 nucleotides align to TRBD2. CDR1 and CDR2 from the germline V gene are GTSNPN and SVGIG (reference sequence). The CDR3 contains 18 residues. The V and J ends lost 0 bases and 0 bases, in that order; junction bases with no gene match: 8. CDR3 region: CAWSVGLTSGASTDTQYF. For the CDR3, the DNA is TGTGCCTGGAGTGTAGGTTTGACTAGCGGGGCTAGCACAGATACGCAGTATTTT.

CDR3 sequence reads: CASNLSGRSYNEQFF. In nucleotides, the CDR3 is TGTGCCAGCAATCTTAGCGGGAGGAGCTACAATGAGCAGTTCTTC. J is TRBJ2-1 and V is TRBV28; 10 bases map to TRBD2. The V gene end was trimmed by 7 bases and the J gene end by 3 bases; junction bases not matched to a gene: 6. Germline CDR1 is MDHEN and CDR2 is SYDVKM. The CDR3 contains 15 residues.

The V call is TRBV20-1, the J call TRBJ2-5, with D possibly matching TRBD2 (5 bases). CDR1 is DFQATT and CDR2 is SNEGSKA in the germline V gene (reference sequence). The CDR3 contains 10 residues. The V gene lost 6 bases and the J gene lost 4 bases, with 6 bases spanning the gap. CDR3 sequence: CSAGIETQYF. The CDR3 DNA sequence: TGCAGTGCCGGGATAGAGACCCAGTACTTC.

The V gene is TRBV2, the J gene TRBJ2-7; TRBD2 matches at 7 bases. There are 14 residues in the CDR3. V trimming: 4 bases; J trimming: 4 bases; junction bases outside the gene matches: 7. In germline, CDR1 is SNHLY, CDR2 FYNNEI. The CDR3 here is CASSVQRDSYEQYF. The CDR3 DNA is TGTGCCAGCAGTGTGCAGCGGGACTCTTACGAGCAGTACTTC.

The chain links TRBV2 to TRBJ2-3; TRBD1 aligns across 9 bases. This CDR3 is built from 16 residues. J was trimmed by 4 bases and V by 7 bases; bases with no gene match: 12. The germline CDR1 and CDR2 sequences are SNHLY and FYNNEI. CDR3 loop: CASIPRGTGSPDTQYF. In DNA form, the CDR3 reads TGTGCCAGCATCCCCCGTGGGACAGGGTCCCCAGATACGCAGTATTTT.

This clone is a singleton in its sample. This CDR3 reads CASSMATAGAGYTQYF. Here the CDR3 DNA reads TGTGCCAGTAGTATGGCAACAGCGGGAGCTGGCTATACGCAGTATTTT. This chain uses TRBV19 with TRBJ2-3, with TRBD2 identical over 8 bases. The CDR3 covers 16 residues. The trim removed 3 bases at V and 7 bases at J, leaving 12 bases unmatched. Germline loops: CDR1 LNHDA, CDR2 SQIVND (reference sequence).

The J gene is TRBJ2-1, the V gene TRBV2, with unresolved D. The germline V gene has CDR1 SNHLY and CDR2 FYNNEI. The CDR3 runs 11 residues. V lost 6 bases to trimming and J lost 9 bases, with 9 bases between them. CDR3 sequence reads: CASRDRLEQFF. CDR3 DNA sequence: TGTGCCAGCAGGGACCGACTTGAGCAGTTCTTC.

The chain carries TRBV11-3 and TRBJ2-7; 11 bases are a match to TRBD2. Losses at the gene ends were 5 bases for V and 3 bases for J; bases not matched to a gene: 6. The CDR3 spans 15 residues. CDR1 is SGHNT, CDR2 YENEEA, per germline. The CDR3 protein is CASSHPGLAVYEQYF. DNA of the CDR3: TGTGCCAGCAGCCACCCGGGACTAGCGGTCTACGAGCAGTACTTC.

The DNA for the CDR3 is TGCGCCAGCAGCCGTGCCGCAGGGGCGGGGGTCACAGATACGCAGTATTTT. Amino acids: CASSRAAGAGVTDTQYF. The chain joins TRBV4-3 to TRBJ2-3; perhaps TRBD2 as D (7 bases). V was shortened by 4 bases and J by 2 bases, with 19 bases between the two germline ends. The CDR3 extends over 17 amino acids. The germline gives CDR1 LGHNA, CDR2 YSLEER.

CDR3 in DNA: TGTGCCAGCAGCCTCAGCCAAACAGCTGAAGCTTTCTTT. Translated, it gives CASSLSQTAEAFF. The genes are TRBV6-1 and TRBJ1-1; no definite D call. CDR3 length: 13 residues. Germline V gives CDR1 MNHNS, CDR2 SASEGT. V was clipped by 6 bases and J by 6 bases, with 14 bases between them.

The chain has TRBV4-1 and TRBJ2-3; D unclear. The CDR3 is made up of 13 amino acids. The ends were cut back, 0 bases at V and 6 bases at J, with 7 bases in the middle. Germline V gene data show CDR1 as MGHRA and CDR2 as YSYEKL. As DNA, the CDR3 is TGCGCCAGCAGCCAAGAGGGATTTGATACGCAGTATTTT. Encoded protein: CASSQEGFDTQYF.

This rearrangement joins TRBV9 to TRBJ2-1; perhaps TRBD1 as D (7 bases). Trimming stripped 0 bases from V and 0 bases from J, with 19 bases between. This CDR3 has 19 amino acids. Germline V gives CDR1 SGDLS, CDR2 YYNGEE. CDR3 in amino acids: CASSVAPGGSGSSYNEQFF. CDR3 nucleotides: TGTGCCAGCAGCGTAGCCCCAGGGGGGAGCGGTAGCTCCTACAATGAGCAGTTCTTC.

The CDR3 region is CAWSGGSSYEQYF. In DNA, the CDR3 is TGTGCCTGGTCTGGGGGGTCTTCCTACGAGCAGTACTTC. The chain links TRBV30 to TRBJ2-7; D might be TRBD2 (6 bases). This CDR3 contains 13 residues. Germline values: CDR1 GTSNPN, CDR2 SVGIG (reference sequence). V lost 5 bases and J lost 1, with 12 bases in between.

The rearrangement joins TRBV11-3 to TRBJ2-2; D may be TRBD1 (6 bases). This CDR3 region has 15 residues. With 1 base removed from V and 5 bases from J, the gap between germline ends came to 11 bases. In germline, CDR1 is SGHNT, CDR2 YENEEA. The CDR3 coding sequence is TGTGCCAGCAGCTTAGGGGGGCGCAGGACCGGGGAGCTGTTTTTT. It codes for CASSLGGRRTGELFF.

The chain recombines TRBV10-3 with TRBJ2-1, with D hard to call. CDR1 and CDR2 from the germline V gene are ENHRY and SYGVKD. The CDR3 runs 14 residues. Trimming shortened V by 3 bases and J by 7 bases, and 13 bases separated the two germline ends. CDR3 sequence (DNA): TGTGCCATCAGTGAATTCGTCCCCCGGAATGAGCAGTTCTTC. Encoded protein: CAISEFVPRNEQFF.

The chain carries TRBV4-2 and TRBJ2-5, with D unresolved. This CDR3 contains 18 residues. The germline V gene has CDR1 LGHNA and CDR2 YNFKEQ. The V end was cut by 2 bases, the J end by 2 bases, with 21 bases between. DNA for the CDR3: TGTGCCAGCAGCCAAAGGTCACCCTCAGGAGAAGATCAAGAGACCCAGTACTTC. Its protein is CASSQRSPSGEDQETQYF.